The clone carrying this TCR beta chain occurred many times. Antigen unknown. This sample was included in a study of human T cells and chemical hapten exposure. Whole-study results and caveats: Those TCRs sitting above 1 in 1000 frequency stayed the same with DPC sensitization. Among expanded TCRs, significantly more large CDR3 similarity clusters formed than among controls.

This CDR3 comprises 17 residues. Trimming stripped 0 bases from V and 6 bases from J, with 18 bases between. Per the germline V gene, CDR1 is MNHEY and CDR2 is SVGAGI. As to time point: pre-sensitization, week 0. The treatment: therapeutic diphenylcyclopropenone sensitization with weekly scalp DPC. TCRdb re-called the RACE reads through MiXCR, storing one row per CDR3 protein. Among more than 300,000 distinct CDR3 sequences listed, approximately 5% were seen once. The rearrangement links TRBV6-5 to TRBJ1-5; the D gene is possibly TRBD1 (5 bases). The source material was whole blood, sampled in connection with sensitization to the hapten diphenylcyclopropenone (DPC). The sequence derives from a woman in her 50s with alopecia areata. Some clones in this sample may be carry-over from other donors' samples. The chain's CDR3 is CASSYSAPGSDSQPQHF. For the CDR3, the DNA is TGTGCCAGCAGTTACTCTGCCCCAGGGAGTGACAGTCAGCCCCAGCATTTT.